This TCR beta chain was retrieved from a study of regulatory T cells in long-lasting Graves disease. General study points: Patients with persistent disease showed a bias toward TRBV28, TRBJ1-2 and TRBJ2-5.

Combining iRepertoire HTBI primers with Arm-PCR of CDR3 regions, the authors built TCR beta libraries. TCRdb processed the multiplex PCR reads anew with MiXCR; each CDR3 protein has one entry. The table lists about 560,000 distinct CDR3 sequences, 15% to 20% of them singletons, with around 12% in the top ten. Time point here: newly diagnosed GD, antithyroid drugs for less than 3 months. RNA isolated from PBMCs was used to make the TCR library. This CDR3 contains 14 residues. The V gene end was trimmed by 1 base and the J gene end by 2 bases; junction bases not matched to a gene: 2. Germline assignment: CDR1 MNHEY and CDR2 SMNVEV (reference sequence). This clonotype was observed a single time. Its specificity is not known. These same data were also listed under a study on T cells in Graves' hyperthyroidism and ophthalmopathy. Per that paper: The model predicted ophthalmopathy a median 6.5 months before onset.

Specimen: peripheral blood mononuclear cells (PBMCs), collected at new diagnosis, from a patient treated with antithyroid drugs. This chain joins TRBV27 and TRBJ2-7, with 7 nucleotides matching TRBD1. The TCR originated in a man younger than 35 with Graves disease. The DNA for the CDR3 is TGTGCCAGCAGTTTATTGGGACAGACCTACGAGCAGTACTTC. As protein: CASSLLGQTYEQYF.